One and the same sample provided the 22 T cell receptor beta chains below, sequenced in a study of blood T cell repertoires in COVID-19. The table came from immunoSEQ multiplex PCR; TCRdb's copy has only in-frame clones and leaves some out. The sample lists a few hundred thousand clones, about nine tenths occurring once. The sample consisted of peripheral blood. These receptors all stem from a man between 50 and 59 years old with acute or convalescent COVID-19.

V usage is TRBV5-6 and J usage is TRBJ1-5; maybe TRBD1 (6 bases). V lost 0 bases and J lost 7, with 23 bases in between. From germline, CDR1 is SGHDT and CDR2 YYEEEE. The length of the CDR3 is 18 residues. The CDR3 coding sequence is TGTGCCAGCAGCTTGGGGCCAGACAGGCTTGGGTTTGGACAGCCCCAGCATTTT. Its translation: CASSLGPDRLGFGQPQHF.

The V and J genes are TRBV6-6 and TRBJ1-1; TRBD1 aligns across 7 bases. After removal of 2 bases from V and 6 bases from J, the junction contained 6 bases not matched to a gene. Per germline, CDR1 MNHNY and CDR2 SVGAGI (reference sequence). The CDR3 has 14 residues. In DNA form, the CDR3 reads TGTGCCAGCAGTTACCGAGACAGGGAGGCTGAAGCTTTCTTT. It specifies CASSYRDREAEAFF.

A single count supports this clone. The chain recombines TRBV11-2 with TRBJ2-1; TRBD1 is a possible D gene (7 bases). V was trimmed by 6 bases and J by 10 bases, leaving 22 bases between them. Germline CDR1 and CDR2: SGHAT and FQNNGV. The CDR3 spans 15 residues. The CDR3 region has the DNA TGTGCCAGCAGGCCAGGACGGACAGCAGGGGGGGAGCAGTTCTTC. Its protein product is CASRPGRTAGGEQFF.

The CDR3 protein is CASSPTLTPGGEKLFF. Written as DNA, the CDR3 is TGTGCCAGCAGCCCTACATTGACCCCGGGAGGTGAAAAACTGTTTTTT. The chain joins TRBV11-2 to TRBJ1-4; D is unclear. Trimming removed 5 bases at V and 7 bases at J, with 20 bases between. Germline-derived CDR1 and CDR2 are SGHAT and FQNNGV. This CDR3 has 16 residues.

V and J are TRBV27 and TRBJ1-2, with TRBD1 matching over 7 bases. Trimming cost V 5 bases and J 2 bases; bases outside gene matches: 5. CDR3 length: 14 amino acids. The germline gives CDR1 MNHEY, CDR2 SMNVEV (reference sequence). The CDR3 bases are TGTGCCAGCAGTCCGGGACAGACAAACTATGGCTACACCTTC. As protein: CASSPGQTNYGYTF.

The chain's CDR3 is CASSQNPQANYGYTF. The CDR3 DNA is TGTGCCAGCAGTCAAAACCCACAAGCTAACTATGGCTACACCTTC. The genes are TRBV5-5 and TRBJ1-2; D is undetermined. The CDR3 extends over 15 amino acids. CDR1 is SGHKS, CDR2 YYEKEE, per germline (reference sequence). V was shortened by 5 bases and J by 0 bases, with 14 bases between the two germline ends.

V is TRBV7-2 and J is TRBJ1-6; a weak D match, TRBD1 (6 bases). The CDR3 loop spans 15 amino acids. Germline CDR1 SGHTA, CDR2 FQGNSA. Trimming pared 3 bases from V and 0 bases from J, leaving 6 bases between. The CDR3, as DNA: TGTGCCAGCAGCTTGGACAGCTCCTATAATTCACCCCTCCACTTT. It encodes CASSLDSSYNSPLHF.

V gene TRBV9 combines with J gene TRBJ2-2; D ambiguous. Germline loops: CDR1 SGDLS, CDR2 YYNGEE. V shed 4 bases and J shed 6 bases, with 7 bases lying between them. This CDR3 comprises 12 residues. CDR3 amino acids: CASSRVPGELFF. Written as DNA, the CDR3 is TGTGCCAGCAGCCGAGTCCCCGGGGAGCTGTTTTTT.

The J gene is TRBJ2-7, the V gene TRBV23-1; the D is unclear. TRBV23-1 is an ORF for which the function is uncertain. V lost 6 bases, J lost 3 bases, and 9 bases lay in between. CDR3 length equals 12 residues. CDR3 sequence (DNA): TGCGCCAGCAGACATCGAAACTACGAGCAGTACTTC. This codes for CASRHRNYEQYF.

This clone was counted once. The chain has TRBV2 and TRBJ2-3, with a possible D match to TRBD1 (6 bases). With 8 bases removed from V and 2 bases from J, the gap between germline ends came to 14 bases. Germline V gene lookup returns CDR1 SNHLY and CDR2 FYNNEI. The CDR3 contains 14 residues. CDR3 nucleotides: TGTGCCAGCGGTCCGGGACATGCCACAGATACGCAGTATTTT. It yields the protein CASGPGHATDTQYF.

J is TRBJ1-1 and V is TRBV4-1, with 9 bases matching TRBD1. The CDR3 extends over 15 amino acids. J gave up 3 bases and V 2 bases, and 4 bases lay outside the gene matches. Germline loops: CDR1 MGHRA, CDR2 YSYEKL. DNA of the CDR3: TGCGCCAGCAGCCAAACACAGGGGGCTCACACTGAAGCTTTCTTT. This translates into CASSQTQGAHTEAFF.

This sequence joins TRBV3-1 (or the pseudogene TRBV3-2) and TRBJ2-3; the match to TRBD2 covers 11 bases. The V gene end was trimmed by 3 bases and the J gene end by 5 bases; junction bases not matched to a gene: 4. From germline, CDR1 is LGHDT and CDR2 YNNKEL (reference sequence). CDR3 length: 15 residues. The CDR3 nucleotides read TGTGCCAGCAGCCAGGTTAGCGGGGGGGGAGATACGCAGTATTTT. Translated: CASSQVSGGGDTQYF.

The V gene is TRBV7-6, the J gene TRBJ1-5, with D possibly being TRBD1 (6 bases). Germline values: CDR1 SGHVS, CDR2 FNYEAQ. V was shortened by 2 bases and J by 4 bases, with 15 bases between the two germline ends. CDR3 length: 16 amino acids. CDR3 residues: CASSLTSGDRNQPQHF. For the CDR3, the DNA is TGTGCCAGCAGCTTAACGTCAGGGGATCGTAATCAGCCCCAGCATTTT.

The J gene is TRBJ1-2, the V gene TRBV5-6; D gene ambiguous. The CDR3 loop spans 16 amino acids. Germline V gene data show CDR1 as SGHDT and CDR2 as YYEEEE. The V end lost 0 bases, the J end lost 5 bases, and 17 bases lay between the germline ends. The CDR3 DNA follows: TGTGCCAGCAGCTTGGTTTCGCGAGTCCCACCATATGGCTACACCTTC. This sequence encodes CASSLVSRVPPYGYTF. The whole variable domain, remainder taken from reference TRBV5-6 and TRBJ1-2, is DAGVTQSPTHLIKTRGQQVTLRCSPKSGHDTVSWYQQALGQGPQFIFQYYEEEERQRGNFPDRFSGHQFPNYSSELNVNALLLGDSALYLCASSLVSRVPPYGYTFGSGTRLTVV.

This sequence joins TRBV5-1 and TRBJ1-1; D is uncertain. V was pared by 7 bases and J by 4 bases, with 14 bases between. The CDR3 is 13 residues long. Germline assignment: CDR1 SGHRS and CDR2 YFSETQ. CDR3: CASSLQLSTEAFF. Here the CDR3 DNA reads TGCGCCAGCTCACTCCAACTGTCCACTGAAGCTTTCTTT.

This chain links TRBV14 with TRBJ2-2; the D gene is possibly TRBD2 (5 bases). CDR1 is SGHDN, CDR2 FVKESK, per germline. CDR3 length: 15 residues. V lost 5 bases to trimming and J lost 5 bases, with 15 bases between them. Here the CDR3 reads CASSALTGITGELFF. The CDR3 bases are TGTGCCAGCAGCGCCCTGACGGGGATTACCGGGGAGCTGTTTTTT.

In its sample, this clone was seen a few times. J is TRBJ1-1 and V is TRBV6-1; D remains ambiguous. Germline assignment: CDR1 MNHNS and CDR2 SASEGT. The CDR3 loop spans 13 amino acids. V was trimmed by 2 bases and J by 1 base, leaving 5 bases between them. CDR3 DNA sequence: TGTGCCAGCAGTGAATCGTGGAACACTGAAGCTTTCTTT. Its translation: CASSESWNTEAFF.

The CDR3 sequence: CAISEPLGNTIYF. CDR3 DNA: TGTGCCATCAGTGAGCCTCTCGGAAACACCATATATTTT. This chain links TRBV10-3 with TRBJ1-3; D gene ambiguous. Trimming left V 2 bases short and J 4 bases short, with 6 bases between. This CDR3 is 13 amino acids long. Per germline, CDR1 ENHRY and CDR2 SYGVKD.

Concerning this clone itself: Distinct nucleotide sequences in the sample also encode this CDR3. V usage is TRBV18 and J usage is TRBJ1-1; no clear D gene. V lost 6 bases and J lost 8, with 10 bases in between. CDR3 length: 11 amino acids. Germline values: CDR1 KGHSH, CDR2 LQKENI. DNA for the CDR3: TGTGCCAGCTCGCCCGAGGGAGAAGCTTTCTTT. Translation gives CASSPEGEAFF.

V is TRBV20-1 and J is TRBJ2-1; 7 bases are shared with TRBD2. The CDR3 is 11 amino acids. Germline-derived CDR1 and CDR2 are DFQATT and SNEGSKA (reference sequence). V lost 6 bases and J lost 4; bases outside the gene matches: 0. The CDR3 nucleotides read TGCAGTGCCGGGGGGTACAATGAGCAGTTCTTC. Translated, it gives CSAGGYNEQFF.

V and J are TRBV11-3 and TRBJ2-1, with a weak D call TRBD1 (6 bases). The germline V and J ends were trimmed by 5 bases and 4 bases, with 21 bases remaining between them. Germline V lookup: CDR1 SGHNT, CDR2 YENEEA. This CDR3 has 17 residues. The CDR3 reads CASSPSRGLGQYNEQFF. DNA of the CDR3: TGTGCCAGCAGCCCTAGCCGGGGTTTAGGACAGTACAATGAGCAGTTCTTC.

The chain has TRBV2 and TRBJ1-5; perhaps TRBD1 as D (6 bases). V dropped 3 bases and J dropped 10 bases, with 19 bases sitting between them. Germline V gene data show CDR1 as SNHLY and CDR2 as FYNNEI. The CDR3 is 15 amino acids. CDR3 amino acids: CASSDEWSQGSPQHF. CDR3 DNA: TGTGCCAGCAGTGACGAATGGTCCCAGGGGAGCCCCCAGCATTTT.